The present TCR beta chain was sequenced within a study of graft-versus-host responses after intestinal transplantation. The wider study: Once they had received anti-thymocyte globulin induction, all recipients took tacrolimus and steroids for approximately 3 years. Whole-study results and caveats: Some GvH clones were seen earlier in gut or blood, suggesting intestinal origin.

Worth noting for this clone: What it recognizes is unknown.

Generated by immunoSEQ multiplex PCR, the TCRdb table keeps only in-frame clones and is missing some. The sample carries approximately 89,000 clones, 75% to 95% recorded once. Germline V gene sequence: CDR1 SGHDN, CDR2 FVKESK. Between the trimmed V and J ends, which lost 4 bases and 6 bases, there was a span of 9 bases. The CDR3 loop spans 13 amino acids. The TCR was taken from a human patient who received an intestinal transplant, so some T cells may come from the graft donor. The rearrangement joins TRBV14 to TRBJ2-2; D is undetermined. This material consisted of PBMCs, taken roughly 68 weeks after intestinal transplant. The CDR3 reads CASSPGYPGELFF. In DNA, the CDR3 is TGTGCCAGCAGCCCCGGATATCCCGGGGAGCTGTTTTTT.